This T cell receptor beta chain was obtained from a study of neurological immune-mediated disorders. Study observations and caveats: CDR3 amino acid sequences of expanded clones were not shared across subjects, a result suggesting private repertoires in all groups.

The cDNA came from 5'RACE, which used 10-nucleotide random UMIs. TCRdb reanalysed the 5' RACE reads using MiXCR and keeps one entry per CDR3 protein. The sample includes 35,000 to 40,000 distinct CDR3 sequences, around a tenth of them seen just once. This clonotype was counted ten times or more. Its cognate antigen is unknown. The V gene lost 2 bases and the J gene lost 8 bases, with 27 bases spanning the gap. This CDR3 region has 17 residues. Germline CDR1 is DFQATT and CDR2 is SNEGSKA (reference sequence). V is TRBV20-1 and J is TRBJ1-2, with D possibly matching TRBD1 (6 bases). The specimen was CD4+ T cells from blood. This TCR came from a woman under 40 with HTLV-1-associated myelopathy (HAM/TSP). The CDR3, as DNA: TGCAGTGCTAGACCAGAAGTCTTGACCAGGGGTACGGGGGGCTACACCTTC. Translating gives CSARPEVLTRGTGGYTF.